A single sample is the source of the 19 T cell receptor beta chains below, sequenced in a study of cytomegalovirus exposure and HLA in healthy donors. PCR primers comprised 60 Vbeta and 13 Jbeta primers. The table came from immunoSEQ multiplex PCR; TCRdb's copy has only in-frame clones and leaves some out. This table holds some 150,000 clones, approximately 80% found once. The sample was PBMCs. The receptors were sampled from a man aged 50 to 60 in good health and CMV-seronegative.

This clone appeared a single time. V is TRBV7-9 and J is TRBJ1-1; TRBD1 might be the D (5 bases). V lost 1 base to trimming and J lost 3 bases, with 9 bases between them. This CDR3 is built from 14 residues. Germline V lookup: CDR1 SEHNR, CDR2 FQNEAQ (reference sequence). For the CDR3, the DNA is TGTGCCAGCAGCTTAGGGGGCCCAGACACTGAAGCTTTCTTT. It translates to CASSLGGPDTEAFF.

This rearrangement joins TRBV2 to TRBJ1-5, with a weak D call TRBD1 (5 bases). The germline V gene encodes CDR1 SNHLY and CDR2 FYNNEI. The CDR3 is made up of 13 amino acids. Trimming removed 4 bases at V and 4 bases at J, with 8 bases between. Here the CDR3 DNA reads TGTGCCAGCAGTGGACAGCCTAATCAGCCCCAGCATTTT. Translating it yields CASSGQPNQPQHF.

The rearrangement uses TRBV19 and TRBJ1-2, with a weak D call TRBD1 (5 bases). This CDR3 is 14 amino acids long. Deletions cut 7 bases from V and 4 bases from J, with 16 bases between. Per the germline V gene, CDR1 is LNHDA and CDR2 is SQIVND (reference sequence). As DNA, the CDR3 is TGTGCCAGTATAGATGACAGACTGTCCTATGGCTACACCTTC. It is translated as CASIDDRLSYGYTF.

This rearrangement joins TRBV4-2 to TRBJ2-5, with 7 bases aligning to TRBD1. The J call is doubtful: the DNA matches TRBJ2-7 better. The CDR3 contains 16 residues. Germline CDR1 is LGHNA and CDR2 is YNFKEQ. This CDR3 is CASSLTPRTGYYEQYF. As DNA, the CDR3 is TGTGCCAGCAGCCTGACCCCTCGGACAGGTTACTACGAGCAGTACTTC.

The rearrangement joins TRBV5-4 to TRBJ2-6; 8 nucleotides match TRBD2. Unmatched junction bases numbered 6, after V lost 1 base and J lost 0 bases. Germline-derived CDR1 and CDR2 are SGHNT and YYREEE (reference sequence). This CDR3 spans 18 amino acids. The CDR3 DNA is TGTGCCAGCAGCTTGTCGGGAGGGGCGAGCTCTGGGGCCAACGTCCTGACTTTC. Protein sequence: CASSLSGGASSGANVLTF.

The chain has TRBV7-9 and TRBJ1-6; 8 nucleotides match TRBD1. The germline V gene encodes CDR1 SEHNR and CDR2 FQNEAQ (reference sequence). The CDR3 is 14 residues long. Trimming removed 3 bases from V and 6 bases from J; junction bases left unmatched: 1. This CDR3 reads CASSFTGGNSPLHF. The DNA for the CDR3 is TGTGCCAGCAGCTTCACAGGGGGTAATTCACCCCTCCACTTT.

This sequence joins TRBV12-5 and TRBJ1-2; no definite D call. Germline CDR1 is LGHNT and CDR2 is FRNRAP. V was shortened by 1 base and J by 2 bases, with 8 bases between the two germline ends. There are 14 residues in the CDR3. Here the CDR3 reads CASGLAAENYGYTF. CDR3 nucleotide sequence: TGTGCTAGTGGTTTGGCGGCGGAAAACTATGGCTACACCTTC.

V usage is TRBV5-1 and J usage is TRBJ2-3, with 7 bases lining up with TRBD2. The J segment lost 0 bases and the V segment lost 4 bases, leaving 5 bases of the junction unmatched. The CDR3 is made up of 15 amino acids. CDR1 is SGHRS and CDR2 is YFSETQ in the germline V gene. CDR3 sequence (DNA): TGCGCCAGCAGCGTGAGCGGGGACAGCACAGATACGCAGTATTTT. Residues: CASSVSGDSTDTQYF.

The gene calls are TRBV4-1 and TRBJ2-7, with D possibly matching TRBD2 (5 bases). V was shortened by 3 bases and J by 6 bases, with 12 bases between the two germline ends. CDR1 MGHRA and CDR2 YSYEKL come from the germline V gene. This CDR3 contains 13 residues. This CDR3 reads CASSQLAAGEQYF. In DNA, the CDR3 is TGCGCCAGCAGCCAGCTAGCTGCTGGCGAGCAGTACTTC.

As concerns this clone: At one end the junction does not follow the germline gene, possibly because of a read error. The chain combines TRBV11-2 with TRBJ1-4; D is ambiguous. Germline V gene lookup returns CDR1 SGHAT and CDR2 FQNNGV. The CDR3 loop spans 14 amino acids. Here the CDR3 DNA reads TGTGCCAGCAGCTTAGATCGCCACGGGGAAAAACTGTCTTTT. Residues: CASSLDRHGEKLSF.

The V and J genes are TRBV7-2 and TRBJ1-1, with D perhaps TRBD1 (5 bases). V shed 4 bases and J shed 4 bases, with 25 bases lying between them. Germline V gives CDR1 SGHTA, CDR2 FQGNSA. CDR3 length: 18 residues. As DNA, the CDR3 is TGTGCCAGCAGCTCCATTCGCCCCGTGTCAGGGTACGGCACTGAAGCTTTCTTT. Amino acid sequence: CASSSIRPVSGYGTEAFF.

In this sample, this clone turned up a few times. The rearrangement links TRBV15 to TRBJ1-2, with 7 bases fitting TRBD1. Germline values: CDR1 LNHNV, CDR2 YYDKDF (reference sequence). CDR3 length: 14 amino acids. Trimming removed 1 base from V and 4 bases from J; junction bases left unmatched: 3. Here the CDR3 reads CATSRGQGPYGYTF. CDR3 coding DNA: TGTGCCACCAGCAGAGGACAGGGACCCTATGGCTACACCTTC. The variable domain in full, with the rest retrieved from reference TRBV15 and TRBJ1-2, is DAMVIQNPRYQVTQFGKPVTLSCSQTLNHNVMYWYQQKSSQAPKLLFHYYDKDFNNEADTPDNFQSRRPNTSFCFLDIRSPGLGDTAMYLCATSRGQGPYGYTFGSGTRLTVV.

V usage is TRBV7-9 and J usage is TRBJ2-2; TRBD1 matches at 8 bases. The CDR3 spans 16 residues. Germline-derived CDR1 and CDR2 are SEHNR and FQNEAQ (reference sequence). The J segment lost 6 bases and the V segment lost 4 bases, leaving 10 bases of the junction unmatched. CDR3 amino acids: CASSSRRTGLAGELFF. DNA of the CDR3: TGTGCCAGCAGCTCGAGACGGACAGGGTTAGCCGGGGAGCTGTTTTTT.

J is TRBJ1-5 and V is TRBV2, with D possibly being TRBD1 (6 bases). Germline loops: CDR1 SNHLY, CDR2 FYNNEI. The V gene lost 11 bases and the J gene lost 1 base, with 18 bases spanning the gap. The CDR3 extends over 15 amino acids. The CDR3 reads CAGGGSRGSNQPQHF. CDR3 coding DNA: TGTGCCGGGGGGGGCAGCCGGGGGAGCAATCAGCCCCAGCATTTT.

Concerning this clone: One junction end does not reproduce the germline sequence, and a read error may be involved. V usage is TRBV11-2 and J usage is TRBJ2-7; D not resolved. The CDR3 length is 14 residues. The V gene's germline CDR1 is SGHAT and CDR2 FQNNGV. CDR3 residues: CASSLAPRLYEQYF. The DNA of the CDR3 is TGTGCCAGCAGTTTAGCACCCAGATTGTACGAGCAGTACTTC.

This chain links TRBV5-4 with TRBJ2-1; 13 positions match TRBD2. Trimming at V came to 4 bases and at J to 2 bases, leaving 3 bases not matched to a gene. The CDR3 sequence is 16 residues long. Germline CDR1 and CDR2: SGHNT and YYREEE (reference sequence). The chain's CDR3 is CASSRGTSGAYNEQFF. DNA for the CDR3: TGTGCCAGCAGCCGAGGGACTAGCGGGGCCTACAATGAGCAGTTCTTC.

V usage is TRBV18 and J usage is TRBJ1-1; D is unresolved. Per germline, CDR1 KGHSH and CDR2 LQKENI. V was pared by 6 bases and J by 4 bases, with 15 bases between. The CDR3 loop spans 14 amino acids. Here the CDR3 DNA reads TGTGCCAGCTCCCCCGCTGGGCTTGGCACTGAAGCTTTCTTT. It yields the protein CASSPAGLGTEAFF.

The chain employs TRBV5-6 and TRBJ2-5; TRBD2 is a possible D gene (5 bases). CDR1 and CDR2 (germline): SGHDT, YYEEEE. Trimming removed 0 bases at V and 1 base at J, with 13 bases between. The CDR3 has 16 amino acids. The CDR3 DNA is TGTGCCAGCAGCTTGGGGGCTAGCTCAGCCCAAGAGACCCAGTACTTC. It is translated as CASSLGASSAQETQYF.

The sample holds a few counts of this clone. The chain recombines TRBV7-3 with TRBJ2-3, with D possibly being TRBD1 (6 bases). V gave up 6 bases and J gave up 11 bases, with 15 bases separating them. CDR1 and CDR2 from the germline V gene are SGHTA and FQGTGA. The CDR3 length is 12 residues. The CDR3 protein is CASRSAGGMQYF. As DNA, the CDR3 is TGTGCCAGCAGATCCGCTGGGGGCATGCAGTATTTT.